The present TCR beta chain was sequenced within a study of cytomegalovirus exposure and HLA in healthy donors. Overall study results and limits: Researchers catalogued roughly 150 TCR beta chains as cytomegalovirus-associated. An analysis done earlier found most TCR beta V segments productive about 87% or about 30% of the time.

The PCR ran on 60 Vbeta and 13 Jbeta primers. Here immunoSEQ multiplex PCR was the method, and the copy in TCRdb shows in-frame clones only, minus some. The sample records roughly 180,000 clones, over 80% being singletons. Germline CDR1 SGDLS, CDR2 YYNGEE. The V and J ends lost 0 bases and 6 bases, in that order; junction bases with no gene match: 6. This CDR3 contains 15 residues. Regarding this clone: Its antigen is still unknown.

The gene calls are TRBV9 and TRBJ2-1, with TRBD2 matching 7 bases. This TCR came from a man aged 35-49 years in good health and CMV-seronegative. The source material was PBMCs. Here the CDR3 reads CASSVGTRVSNEQFF. In DNA, the CDR3 is TGTGCCAGCAGCGTAGGGACTAGGGTATCCAATGAGCAGTTCTTC.